This T cell receptor (beta chain) came from a study of OX40 agonist ivuxolimab in advanced cancers. Study-wide findings and caveats: Among patients with partial responses at 0.1-3.0 mg/kg, clonal expansion was among the lowest.

Systemic immunosuppression or a history of autoimmune disease excluded patients. Comments on this clone: The target antigen is unknown.

The V gene's germline CDR1 is MNHEY and CDR2 SVGAGI. The CDR3 totals 11 residues. Trimming shortened V by 6 bases and J by 2 bases, and 5 bases separated the two germline ends. Repertoires were generated with immunoSEQ multiplex PCR, while TCRdb's copy carries only in-frame clones and drops some. The data contain 65,000 to 100,000 clones, around 91% of them singletons. The TCR comes from an adult with an advanced solid tumor such as melanoma, head and neck, liver or kidney cancer. The specimen was CD4+ or CD8+ T cells sorted from blood, collected in a trial of the OX40 agonist ivuxolimab. The chain links TRBV6-5 to TRBJ2-7; D ambiguous. The CDR3 sequence: CASSLTYEQYV. Written as DNA, the CDR3 is TGTGCCAGCAGCTTAACCTACGAGCAGTACGTC.